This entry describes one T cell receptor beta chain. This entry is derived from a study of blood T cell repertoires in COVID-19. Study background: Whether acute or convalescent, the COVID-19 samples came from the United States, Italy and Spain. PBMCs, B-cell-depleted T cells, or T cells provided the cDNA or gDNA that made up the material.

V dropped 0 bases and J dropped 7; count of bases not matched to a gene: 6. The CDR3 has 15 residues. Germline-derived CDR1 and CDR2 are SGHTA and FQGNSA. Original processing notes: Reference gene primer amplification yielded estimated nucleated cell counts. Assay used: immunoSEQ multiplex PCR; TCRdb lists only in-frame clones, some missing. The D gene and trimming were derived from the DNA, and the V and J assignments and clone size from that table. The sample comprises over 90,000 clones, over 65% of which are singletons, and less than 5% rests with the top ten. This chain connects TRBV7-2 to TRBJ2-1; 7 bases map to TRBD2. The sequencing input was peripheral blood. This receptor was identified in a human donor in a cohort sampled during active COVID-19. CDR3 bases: TGTGCCAGCAGCTTAGCCCGGGACTATAGGAATGAGCAGTTCTTC. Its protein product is CASSLARDYRNEQFF.